The 15 T cell receptor beta chains listed next were all sequenced from one sample in a study of T cell responses to AZD1222 COVID-19 vaccine. The protocol was immunoSEQ multiplex PCR, while the TCRdb copy is restricted to in-frame clones and leaves out a portion. The sample includes about 77,000 clones, about 92% of them seen just once. Sequences were derived from peripheral blood, sampled 28 days after the second AZD1222 dose. These receptors came from an adult who received the AZD1222 COVID-19 vaccine.

The chain links TRBV10-2 to TRBJ2-1; possibly TRBD2 for D (6 bases). V was cut by 3 bases and J by 2 bases, with 23 bases left in between. Germline CDR1 reads WSHSY; CDR2 reads SAAADI. The CDR3 is 19 amino acids. Written as DNA, the CDR3 is TGCGCCAGCAGTGACCCCGATAAGGACTATAATCGGGCCTACAATGAGCAGTTCTTC. This gives the protein CASSDPDKDYNRAYNEQFF.

V and J are TRBV19 and TRBJ1-4; 9 bases are shared with TRBD1. Germline CDR1 is LNHDA and CDR2 is SQIVND (reference sequence). The CDR3 has 14 amino acids. V gave up 8 bases and J gave up 0 bases; unmatched junction bases: 1. The CDR3 loop reads CASRTGATNEKLFF. CDR3 in DNA: TGTGCCAGTCGGACAGGGGCAACTAATGAAAAACTGTTTTTT.

The chain recombines TRBV10-2 with TRBJ2-7, with 10 bases that match TRBD2. The CDR3 is 19 residues long. In germline, CDR1 is WSHSY, CDR2 SAAADI. Germline trimming cut 3 bases from V and 5 bases from J; bases unmatched to any gene: 19. The CDR3 coding sequence is TGCGCCAGCAGTGAAGGAGGGCGGCTAGCGGGAGCCTCCCCTGACGAGCAGTACTTC. Protein: CASSEGGRLAGASPDEQYF.

This chain uses TRBV3-1 (or the pseudogene TRBV3-2) with TRBJ1-3; TRBD1 matches 10 bases. The CDR3 is 20 amino acids. The germline gives CDR1 LGHDT, CDR2 YNNKEL (reference sequence). V lost 6 bases to trimming and J lost 0 bases; unmatched junction nucleotides: 17. The CDR3 loop is CASSLTGTGASDNSGNTIYF. The DNA for the CDR3 is TGTGCCAGCAGTTTAACCGGGACAGGGGCCTCTGACAACTCTGGAAACACCATATATTTT.

The V and J genes are TRBV9 and TRBJ2-2; 10 bases align to TRBD1. The junction had 7 bases not matched to a gene; V was cut back by 3 bases and J by 5 bases. The germline CDR1 and CDR2 sequences are SGDLS and YYNGEE. The CDR3 contains 16 residues. CDR3 sequence reads: CASSETGTGVTGELFF. The CDR3 nucleotides read TGTGCCAGCAGCGAGACCGGGACAGGGGTTACCGGGGAGCTGTTTTTT.

The chain couples TRBV29-1 to TRBJ2-7, with 10 positions matching TRBD2. CDR1 and CDR2 (germline): SQVTM, ANQGSEA. The CDR3 consists of 14 residues. J gave up 5 bases and V 4 bases, and 8 bases lay outside the gene matches. This CDR3 is CSVVVAGGSHEQYF. The CDR3 region has the DNA TGCAGCGTTGTTGTAGCGGGAGGTTCCCACGAGCAGTACTTC.

The chain couples TRBV29-1 to TRBJ1-1, with 8 positions matching TRBD1. The CDR3 has 13 amino acids. The junction had 6 bases not matched to a gene; V was cut back by 7 bases and J by 2 bases. Germline V gives CDR1 SQVTM, CDR2 ANQGSEA. The CDR3: CSGTGGGNTEAFF. The DNA for the CDR3 is TGCAGCGGAACAGGGGGTGGAAACACTGAAGCTTTCTTT.

This chain joins TRBV5-1 and TRBJ2-2, with unresolved D. CDR1 and CDR2 (germline): SGHRS, YFSETQ. Trimming removed 7 bases from V and 2 bases from J, with 9 bases in between. The CDR3 length is 13 residues. The CDR3, as DNA: TGCGCCAGCCGAACTGGAAACACCGGGGAGCTGTTTTTT. It yields the protein CASRTGNTGELFF.

The chain is built from TRBV4-1 and TRBJ1-5; the match to TRBD1 covers 7 bases. V gave up 0 bases and J gave up 6 bases; unmatched junction bases: 11. The CDR3 is 17 residues long. The germline CDR1 and CDR2 sequences are MGHRA and YSYEKL. CDR3 sequence (DNA): TGCGCCAGCAGCCAAGATGGGAGACAGGGTGGCACTCAGCCCCAGCATTTT. Residues: CASSQDGRQGGTQPQHF.

This rearrangement joins TRBV6-5 to TRBJ2-5; 8 positions match TRBD2. After removal of 4 bases from V and 5 bases from J, the junction contained 9 bases not matched to a gene. Germline assignment: CDR1 MNHEY and CDR2 SVGAGI. CDR3 size: 15 residues. Here the CDR3 DNA reads TGTGCCAGCAGTTCGGGGGGGTTCTCTCGGGAGACCCAGTACTTC. It codes for CASSSGGFSRETQYF.

CDR3 sequence (DNA): TGTGCCAGCAGCTTAGATCAGGGGTCGGACGAGCAGTACTTC. Amino acid sequence: CASSLDQGSDEQYF. The genes are TRBV7-6 and TRBJ2-7; tentatively, D is TRBD1 (6 bases). Per germline, CDR1 SGHVS and CDR2 FNYEAQ. V was clipped by 1 base and J by 5 bases, with 12 bases between them. There are 14 residues in the CDR3.

This chain connects TRBV4-1 to TRBJ1-2, with TRBD1 matching 11 bases. The germline CDR1 and CDR2 sequences are MGHRA and YSYEKL. The CDR3 extends over 16 amino acids. V was pared by 6 bases and J by 8 bases, with 14 bases of the junction left unmatched. CDR3 in amino acids: CASSPSGTGGPGGYTF. CDR3 bases: TGCGCCAGCAGTCCTTCCGGGACAGGGGGTCCTGGAGGCTACACCTTC.

V and J are TRBV12-5 and TRBJ2-2; D call uncertain. Trimming pared 4 bases from V and 8 bases from J, leaving 8 bases between. The germline gives CDR1 LGHNT, CDR2 FRNRAP. CDR3 length equals 12 residues. The CDR3 coding sequence is TGTGCTAGTGGTTCTGATGGTGGGGAGCTGTTTTTT. It translates to CASGSDGGELFF.

The gene calls are TRBV7-2 and TRBJ2-2; 9 positions agree with TRBD1. CDR3 size: 15 residues. With 3 bases clipped from V and 5 bases from J, the junction kept 4 bases outside the gene matches. CDR1 and CDR2 (germline): SGHTA, FQGNSA. The CDR3, as DNA: TGTGCCAGCAGCTTTGGGACAGGGTATACCGGGGAGCTGTTTTTT. Translated, it gives CASSFGTGYTGELFF.

The genes are TRBV28 and TRBJ1-5; the D gene is possibly TRBD1 (6 bases). Trimming removed 3 bases from V and 4 bases from J, with 19 bases in between. This CDR3 region has 17 residues. CDR1 and CDR2 from the germline V gene are MDHEN and SYDVKM. Here the CDR3 DNA reads TGTGCCAGCAGTTTCCTGTCCGGCACAGGGATTAATCAGCCCCAGCATTTT. Protein product: CASSFLSGTGINQPQHF.